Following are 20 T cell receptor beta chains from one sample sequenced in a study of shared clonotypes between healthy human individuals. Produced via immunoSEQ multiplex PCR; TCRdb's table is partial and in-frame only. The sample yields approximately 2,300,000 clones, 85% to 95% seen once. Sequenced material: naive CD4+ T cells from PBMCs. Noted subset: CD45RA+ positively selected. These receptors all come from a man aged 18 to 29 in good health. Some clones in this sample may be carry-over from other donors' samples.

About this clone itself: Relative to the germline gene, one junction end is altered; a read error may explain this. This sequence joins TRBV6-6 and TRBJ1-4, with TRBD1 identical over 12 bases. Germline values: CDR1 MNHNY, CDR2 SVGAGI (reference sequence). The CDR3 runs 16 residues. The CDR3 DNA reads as TGTGCCAGCAGCGAGATCCCCGGGACAGGGGGCTCCAAAGAGGCTTTT. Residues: CASSEIPGTGGSKEAF.

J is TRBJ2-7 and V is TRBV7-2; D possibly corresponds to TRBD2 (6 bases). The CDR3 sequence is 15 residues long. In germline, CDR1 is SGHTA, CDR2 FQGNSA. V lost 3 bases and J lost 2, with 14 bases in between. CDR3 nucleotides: TGTGCCAGCAGCTTTGAGGAGGGAGTGACCTACGAGCAGTACTTC. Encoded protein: CASSFEEGVTYEQYF.

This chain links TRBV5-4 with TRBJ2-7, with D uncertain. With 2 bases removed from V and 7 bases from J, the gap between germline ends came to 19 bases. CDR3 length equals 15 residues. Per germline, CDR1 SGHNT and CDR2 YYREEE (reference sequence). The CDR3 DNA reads TGTGCCAGCAGCTTCGCACCCACAGTTTCGAGGGAGCAGTACTTC. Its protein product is CASSFAPTVSREQYF.

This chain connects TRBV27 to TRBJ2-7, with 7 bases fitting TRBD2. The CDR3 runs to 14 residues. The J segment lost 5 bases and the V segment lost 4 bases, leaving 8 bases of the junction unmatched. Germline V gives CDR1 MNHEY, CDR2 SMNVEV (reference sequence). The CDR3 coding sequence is TGTGCCAGCAGTTGGGGGGGTTTTTGGGACGAGCAGTACTTC. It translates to CASSWGGFWDEQYF.

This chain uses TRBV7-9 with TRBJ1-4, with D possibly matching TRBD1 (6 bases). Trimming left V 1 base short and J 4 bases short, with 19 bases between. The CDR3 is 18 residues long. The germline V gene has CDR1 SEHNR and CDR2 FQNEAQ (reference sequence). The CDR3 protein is CASSLVGGPRFLNEKLFF. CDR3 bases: TGTGCCAGCAGCTTAGTCGGGGGCCCACGCTTCCTTAATGAAAAACTGTTTTTT.

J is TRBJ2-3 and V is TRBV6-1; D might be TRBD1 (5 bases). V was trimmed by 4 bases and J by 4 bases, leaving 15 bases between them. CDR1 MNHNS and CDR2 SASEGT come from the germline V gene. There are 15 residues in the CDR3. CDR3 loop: CASSGWGVSSDTQYF. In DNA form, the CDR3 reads TGTGCCAGCAGTGGATGGGGCGTAAGTTCAGATACGCAGTATTTT.

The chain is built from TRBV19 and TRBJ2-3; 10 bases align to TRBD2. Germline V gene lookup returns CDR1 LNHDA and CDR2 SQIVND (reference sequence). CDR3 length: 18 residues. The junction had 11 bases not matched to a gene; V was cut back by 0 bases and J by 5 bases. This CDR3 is CASSIDAPSAGGRDTQYF. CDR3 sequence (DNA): TGTGCCAGTAGTATAGACGCTCCCTCAGCGGGAGGGCGAGATACGCAGTATTTT.

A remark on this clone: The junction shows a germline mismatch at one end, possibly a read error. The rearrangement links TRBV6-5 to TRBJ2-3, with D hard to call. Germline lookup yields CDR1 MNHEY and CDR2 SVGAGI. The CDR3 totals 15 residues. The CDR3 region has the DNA TGTGCCAGCAGTCTGACCTTGACCCGCACCGATACGCAGTATTTT. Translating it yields CASSLTLTRTDTQYF.

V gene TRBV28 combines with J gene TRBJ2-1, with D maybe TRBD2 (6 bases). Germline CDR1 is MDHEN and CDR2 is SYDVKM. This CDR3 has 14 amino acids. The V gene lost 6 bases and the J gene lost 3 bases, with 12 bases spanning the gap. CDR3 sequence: CASRYRDFYNEQFF. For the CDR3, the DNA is TGTGCCAGCAGATATAGGGACTTCTACAATGAGCAGTTCTTC.

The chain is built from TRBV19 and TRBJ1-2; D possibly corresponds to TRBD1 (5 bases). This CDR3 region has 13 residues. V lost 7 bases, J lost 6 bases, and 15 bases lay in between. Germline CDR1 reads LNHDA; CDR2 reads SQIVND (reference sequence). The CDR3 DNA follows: TGTGCCAGTACTCCAGACAGTATGAATGGCTACACCTTC. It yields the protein CASTPDSMNGYTF.

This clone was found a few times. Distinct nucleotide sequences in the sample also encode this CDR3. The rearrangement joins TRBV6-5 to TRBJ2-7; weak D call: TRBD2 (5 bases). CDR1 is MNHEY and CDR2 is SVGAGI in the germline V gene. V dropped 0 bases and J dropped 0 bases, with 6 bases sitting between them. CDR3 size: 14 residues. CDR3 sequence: CASSYSRDSYEQYF. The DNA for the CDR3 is TGTGCCAGCAGTTACTCCCGGGACTCCTACGAGCAGTACTTC.

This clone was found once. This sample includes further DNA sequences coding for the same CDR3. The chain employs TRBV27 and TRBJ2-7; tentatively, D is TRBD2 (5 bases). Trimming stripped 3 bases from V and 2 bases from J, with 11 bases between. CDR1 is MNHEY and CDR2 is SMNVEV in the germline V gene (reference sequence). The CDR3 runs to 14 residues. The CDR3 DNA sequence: TGTGCCAGCAGTTTCCTAGCCGGAGCCTACGAGCAGTACTTC. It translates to CASSFLAGAYEQYF.

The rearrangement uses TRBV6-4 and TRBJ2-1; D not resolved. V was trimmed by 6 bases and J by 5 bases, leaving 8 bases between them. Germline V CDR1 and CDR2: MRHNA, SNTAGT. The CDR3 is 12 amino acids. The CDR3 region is CASSDRNNEQFF. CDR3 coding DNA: TGTGCCAGCAGCGATCGGAACAATGAGCAGTTCTTC.

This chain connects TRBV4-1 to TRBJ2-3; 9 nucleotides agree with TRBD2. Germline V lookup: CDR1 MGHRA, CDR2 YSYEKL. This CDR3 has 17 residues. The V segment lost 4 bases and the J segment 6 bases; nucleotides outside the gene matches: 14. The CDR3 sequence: CASSRIIAGVITDTQYF. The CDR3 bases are TGCGCCAGCAGCCGAATAATAGCGGGAGTCATCACGGATACGCAGTATTTT.

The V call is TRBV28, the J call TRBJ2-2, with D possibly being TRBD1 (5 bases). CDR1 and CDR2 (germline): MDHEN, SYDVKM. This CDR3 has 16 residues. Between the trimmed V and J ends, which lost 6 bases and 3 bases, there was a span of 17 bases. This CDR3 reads CASSSLQGLDTGELFF. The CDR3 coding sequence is TGTGCCAGCAGCTCACTCCAGGGTTTGGACACCGGGGAGCTGTTTTTT.

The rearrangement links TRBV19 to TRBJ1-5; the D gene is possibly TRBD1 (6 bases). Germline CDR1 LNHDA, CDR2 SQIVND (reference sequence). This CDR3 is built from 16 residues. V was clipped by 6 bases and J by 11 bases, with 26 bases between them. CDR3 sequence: CASSQSGGAWARAQHF. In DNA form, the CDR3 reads TGTGCCAGTAGCCAAAGCGGGGGGGCGTGGGCTAGGGCCCAGCATTTT.

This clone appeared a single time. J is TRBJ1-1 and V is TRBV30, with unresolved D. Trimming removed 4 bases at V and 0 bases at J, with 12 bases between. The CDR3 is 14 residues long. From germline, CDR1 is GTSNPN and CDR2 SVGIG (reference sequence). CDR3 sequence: CAWIFTRLNTEAFF. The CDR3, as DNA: TGTGCCTGGATCTTCACTCGCTTGAACACTGAAGCTTTCTTT.

The DNA of the CDR3 is TGTGCCAGCAGCCAAGAACTAGCGGGAGGGAGAATGACAGATACGCAGTATTTT. Protein: CASSQELAGGRMTDTQYF. V gene TRBV4-2 combines with J gene TRBJ2-3; 13 nucleotides match TRBD2. The V gene's germline CDR1 is LGHNA and CDR2 YNFKEQ. The CDR3 length is 18 residues. Trimming took 0 bases from V and 3 from J; bases not matched to a gene: 6.

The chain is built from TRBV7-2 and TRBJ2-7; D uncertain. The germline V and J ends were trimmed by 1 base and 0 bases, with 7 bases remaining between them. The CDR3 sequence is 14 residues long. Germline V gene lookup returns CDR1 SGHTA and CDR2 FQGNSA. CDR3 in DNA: TGTGCCAGCAGCTTAGAGTACTTCTCCTACGAGCAGTACTTC. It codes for CASSLEYFSYEQYF.

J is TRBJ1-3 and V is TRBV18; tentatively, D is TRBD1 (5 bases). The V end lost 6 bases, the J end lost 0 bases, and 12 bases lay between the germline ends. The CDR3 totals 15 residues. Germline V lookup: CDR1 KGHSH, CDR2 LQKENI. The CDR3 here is CASSSTQGSGNTIYF. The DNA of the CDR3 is TGTGCCAGCTCGTCGACTCAGGGCTCTGGAAACACCATATATTTT.